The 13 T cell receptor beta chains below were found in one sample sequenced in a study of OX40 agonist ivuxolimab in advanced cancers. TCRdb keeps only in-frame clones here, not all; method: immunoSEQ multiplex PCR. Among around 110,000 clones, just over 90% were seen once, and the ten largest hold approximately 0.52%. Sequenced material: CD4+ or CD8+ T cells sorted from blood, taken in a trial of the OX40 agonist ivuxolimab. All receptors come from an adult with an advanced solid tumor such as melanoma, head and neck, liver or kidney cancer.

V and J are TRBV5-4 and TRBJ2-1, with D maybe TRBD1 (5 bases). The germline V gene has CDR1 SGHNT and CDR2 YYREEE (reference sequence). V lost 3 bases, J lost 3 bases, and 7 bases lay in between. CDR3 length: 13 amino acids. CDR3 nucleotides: TGTGCCAGCAGCTATCAGGGCTACAATGAGCAGTTCTTC. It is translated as CASSYQGYNEQFF.

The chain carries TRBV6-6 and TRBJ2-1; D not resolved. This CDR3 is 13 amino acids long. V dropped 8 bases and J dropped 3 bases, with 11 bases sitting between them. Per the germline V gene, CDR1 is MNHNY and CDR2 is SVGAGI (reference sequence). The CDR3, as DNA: TGTGCCAGCCTTGACACGGGCTACAATGAGCAGTTCTTC. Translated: CASLDTGYNEQFF.

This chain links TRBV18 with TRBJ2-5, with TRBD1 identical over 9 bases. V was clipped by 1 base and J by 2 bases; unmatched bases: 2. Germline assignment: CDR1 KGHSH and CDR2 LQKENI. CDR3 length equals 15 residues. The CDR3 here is CASSPQTGGQETQYF. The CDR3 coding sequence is TGTGCCAGCTCACCACAGACAGGGGGACAAGAGACCCAGTACTTC.

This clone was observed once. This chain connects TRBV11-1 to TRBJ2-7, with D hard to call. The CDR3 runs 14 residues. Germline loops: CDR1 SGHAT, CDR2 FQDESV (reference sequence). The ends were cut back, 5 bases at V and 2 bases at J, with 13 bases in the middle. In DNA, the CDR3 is TGTGCCAGCAGCCCCAAGGTAGCAGCCTACGAGCAGTACTTC. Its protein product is CASSPKVAAYEQYF.

DNA for the CDR3: TGTGCCAGTAGTAAACGCCCTGACAGGGCAATTGATCAGCCCCAGCATTTT. Translating it yields CASSKRPDRAIDQPQHF. The rearrangement joins TRBV19 to TRBJ1-5, with 7 bases matching TRBD1. Losses at the gene ends were 4 bases for V and 5 bases for J; bases not matched to a gene: 14. The CDR3 runs to 17 residues. The germline V gene has CDR1 LNHDA and CDR2 SQIVND (reference sequence).

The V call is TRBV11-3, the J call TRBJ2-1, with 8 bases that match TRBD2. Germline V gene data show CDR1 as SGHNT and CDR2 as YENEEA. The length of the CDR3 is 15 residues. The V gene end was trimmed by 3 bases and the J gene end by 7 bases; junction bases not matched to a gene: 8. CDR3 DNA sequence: TGTGCCAGCAGCTTCGGATCAGCGGGGGTGAATGAGCAGTTCTTC. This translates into CASSFGSAGVNEQFF.

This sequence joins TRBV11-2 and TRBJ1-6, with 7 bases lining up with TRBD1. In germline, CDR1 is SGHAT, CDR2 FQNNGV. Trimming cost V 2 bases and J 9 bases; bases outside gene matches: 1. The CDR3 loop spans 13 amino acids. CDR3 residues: CASSLTGASPLHF. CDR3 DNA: TGTGCCAGCAGCTTAACAGGGGCTTCACCCCTCCACTTT.

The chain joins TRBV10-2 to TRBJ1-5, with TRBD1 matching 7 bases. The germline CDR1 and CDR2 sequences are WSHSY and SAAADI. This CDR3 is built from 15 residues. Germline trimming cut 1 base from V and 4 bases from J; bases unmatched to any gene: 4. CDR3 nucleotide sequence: TGCGCCAGCAGTGAGTGGGCAGGGGGGAATCAGCCCCAGCATTTT. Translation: CASSEWAGGNQPQHF.

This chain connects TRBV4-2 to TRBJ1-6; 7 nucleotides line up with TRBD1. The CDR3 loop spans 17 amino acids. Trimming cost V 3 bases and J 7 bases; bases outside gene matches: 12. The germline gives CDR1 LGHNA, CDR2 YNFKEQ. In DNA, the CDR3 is TGTGCCAGCAGCCAGCAAATCTCCGGGACAGCGAATTCACCCCTCCACTTT. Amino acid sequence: CASSQQISGTANSPLHF.

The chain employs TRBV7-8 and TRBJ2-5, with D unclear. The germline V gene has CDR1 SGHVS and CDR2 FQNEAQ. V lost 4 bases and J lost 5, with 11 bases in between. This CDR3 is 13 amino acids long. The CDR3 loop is CASSSGSWETQYF. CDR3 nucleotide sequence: TGTGCCAGCAGCTCCGGGTCTTGGGAGACCCAGTACTTC. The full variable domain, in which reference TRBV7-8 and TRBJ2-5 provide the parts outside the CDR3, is GAGVSQSPRYKVAKRGQDVALRCDPISGHVSLFWYQQALGQGPEFLTYFQNEAQLDKSGLPSDRFFAERPEGSVSTLKIQRTQQEDSAVYLCASSSGSWETQYFGPGTRLLVL.

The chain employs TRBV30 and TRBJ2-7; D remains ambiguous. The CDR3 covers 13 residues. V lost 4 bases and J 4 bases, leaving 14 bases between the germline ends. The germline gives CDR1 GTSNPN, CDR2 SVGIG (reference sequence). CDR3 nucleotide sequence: TGTGCCTGGAACGAGGACGGGCTATACGAGCAGTACTTC. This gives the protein CAWNEDGLYEQYF.

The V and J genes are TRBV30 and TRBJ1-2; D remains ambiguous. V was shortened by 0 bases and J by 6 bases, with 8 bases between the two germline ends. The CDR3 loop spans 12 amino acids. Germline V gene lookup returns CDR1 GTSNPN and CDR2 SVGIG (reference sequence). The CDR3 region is CAWSVTVHGYTF. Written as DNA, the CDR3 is TGTGCCTGGAGTGTGACTGTACATGGCTACACCTTC.

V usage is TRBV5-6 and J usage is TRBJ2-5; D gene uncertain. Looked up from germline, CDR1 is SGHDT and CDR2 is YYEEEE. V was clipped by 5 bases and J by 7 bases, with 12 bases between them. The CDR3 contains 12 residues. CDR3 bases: TGTGCCAGCAGTAGAATGGGGTGGACCCAGTACTTC. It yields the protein CASSRMGWTQYF.